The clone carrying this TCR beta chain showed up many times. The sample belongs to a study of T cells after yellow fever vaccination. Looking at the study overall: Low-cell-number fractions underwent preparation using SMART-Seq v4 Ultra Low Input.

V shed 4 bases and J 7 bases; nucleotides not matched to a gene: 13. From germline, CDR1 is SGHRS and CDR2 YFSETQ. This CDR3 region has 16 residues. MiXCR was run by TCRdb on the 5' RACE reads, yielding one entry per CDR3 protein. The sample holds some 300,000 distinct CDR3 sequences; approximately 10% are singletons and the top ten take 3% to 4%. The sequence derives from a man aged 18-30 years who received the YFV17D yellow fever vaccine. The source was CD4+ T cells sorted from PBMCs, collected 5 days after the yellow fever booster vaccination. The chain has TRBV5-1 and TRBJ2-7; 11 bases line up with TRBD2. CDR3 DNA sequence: TGCGCCAGCAGCGCTTTAACTAGCGGGGGCATGAAGGAGCAGTACTTC. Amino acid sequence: CASSALTSGGMKEQYF.